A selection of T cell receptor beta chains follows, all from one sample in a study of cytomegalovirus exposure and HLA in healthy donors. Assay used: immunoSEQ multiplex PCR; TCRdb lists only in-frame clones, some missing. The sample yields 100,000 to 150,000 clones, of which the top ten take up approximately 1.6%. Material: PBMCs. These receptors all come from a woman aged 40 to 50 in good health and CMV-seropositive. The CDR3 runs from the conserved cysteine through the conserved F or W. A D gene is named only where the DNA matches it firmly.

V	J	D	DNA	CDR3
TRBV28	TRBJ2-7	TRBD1	TGTGCCAGCAGACTCCGGGACAGGGTTTACGAGCAGTACTTC	CASRLRDRVYEQYF
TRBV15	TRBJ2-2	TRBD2	TGTGCCACCAGCAGAGAACCACCGGGACTAGCGGGAGGGTCCGGGGAGCTGTTTTTT	CATSREPPGLAGGSGELFF
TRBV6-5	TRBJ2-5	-	TGTGCCAGCAGGAGGACAGGATCGGAGGGGGAGCAGTACTTC	CASRRTGSEGEQYF
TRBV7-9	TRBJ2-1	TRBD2	TGTGCCAGCCGGGGGGAGGCCGTCTGGAATGAGCAGTTCTTC	CASRGEAVWNEQFF
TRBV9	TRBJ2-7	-	TGTGCCAGCAGCGTAGAAGATCAGGGAACCTACGAGCAGTACTTC	CASSVEDQGTYEQYF
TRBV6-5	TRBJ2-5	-	TGTGCCAGCAGTTACACACAGGGTCCCGGGGAGACCCAGTACTTC	CASSYTQGPGETQYF
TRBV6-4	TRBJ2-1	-	TGTGCCAGCAGTTTTAGCGGAAAGATCTACAATGAGCAGTTCTTC	CASSFSGKIYNEQFF
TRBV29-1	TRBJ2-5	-	TGCAGCGTTGAACTGCAGGGAGAGACCCAGTACTTC	CSVELQGETQYF
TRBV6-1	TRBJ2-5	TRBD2	TGTGCCAGCAGTGAAGAATTGGTACTAGCGGGAGAGGAGACCCAGTACTTC	CASSEELVLAGEETQYF
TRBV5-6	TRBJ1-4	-	TGTGCCAGCAGCAACGGGGGGCGAGCTAATGAAAAACTGTTTTTT	CASSNGGRANEKLFF
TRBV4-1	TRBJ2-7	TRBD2	TGCGCCAGCAGCCAAGATCTGCTAGCGGGAGGGCCCGACGAGCAGTACTTC	CASSQDLLAGGPDEQYF
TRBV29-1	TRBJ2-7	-	TGCAGCGGCCCGCGGGAAAAGTACGAGCAGTACTTC	CSGPREKYEQYF
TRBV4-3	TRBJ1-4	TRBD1	TGCGCCAGCAGCCAAGATCATGGGACAGGGAATGAAAAACTGTTTTTT	CASSQDHGTGNEKLFF
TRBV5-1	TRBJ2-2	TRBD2	TGCGCCAGCAGCTTGGCTAGCGGGAGTGCGGTAACCGGGGAGCTGTTTTTT	CASSLASGSAVTGELFF
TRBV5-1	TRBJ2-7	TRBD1	TGCGCCAGCAGCTTCAGGGGGCGGTACGAGCAGTACTTC	CASSFRGRYEQYF
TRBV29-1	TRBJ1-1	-	TGCAGCGTTTCAGGGGCGTGGAACACTGAAGCTTTCTTT	CSVSGAWNTEAFF
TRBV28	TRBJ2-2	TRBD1	TGTGCCAGCAGTTTAGGGGGACAGGGAGTTGGGGAGCTGTTTTTT	CASSLGGQGVGELFF
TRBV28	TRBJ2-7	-	TGTGCCAGCAGTTTAAGAGGGGGACACTACGAGCAGTACTTC	CASSLRGGHYEQYF
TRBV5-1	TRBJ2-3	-	TGCGCCAGCACGTATAGCCTTTCTAGCACAGATACGCAGTATTTT	CASTYSLSSTDTQYF
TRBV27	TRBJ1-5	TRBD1	TGTGCCAGCAGTCCGGGACAGGATAGCAATCAGCCCCAGCATTTT	CASSPGQDSNQPQHF
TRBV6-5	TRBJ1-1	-	TGTGCCAGCAGAAACTTGTTGAACACTGAAGCTTTCTTT	CASRNLLNTEAFF
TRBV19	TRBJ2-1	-	TGTGCCAGTAGTCCCACCCCGGACCGCGGGAATAATGAGCAGTTCTTC	CASSPTPDRGNNEQFF
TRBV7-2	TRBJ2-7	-	TGTGCCAGCAGTCCCGGGTTTGTCTACGAGCAGTACTTC	CASSPGFVYEQYF
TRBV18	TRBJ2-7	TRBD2	TGTGCCAGCTCACCACCGTCCGGGAGGGGTTACGAGCAGTACTTC	CASSPPSGRGYEQYF
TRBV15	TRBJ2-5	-	TGTGCCACCAGCAGGATGGGGGGTAGGGAGACCCAGTACTTC	CATSRMGGRETQYF
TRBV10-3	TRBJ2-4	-	TGTGCCATCAGTGAGGAGCTAGCCAAAAACATTCAGTACTTC	CAISEELAKNIQYF
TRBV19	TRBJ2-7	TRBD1	TGTGCCAGTAGCACCGGACAGGGGCTCGGGGAGCAGTACTTC	CASSTGQGLGEQYF
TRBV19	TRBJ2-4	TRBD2	TGTGCCAGTAGTTCTACCCCCAGCGGGAGCGGGGCCAAAAACATTCAGTACTTC	CASSSTPSGSGAKNIQYF
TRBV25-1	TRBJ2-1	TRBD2	TGTGCCAGCAGTGCACTACCGGGGAGGGAGGAGCAGTTCTTC	CASSALPGREEQFF
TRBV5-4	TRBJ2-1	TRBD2	TGTGCCAGCAGCGCTTCGAGCGGGAGCTCCTACAATGAGCAGTTCTTC	CASSASSGSSYNEQFF
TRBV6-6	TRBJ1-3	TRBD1	TGTGCCAGCAGTTACGCGGGACAGGGATACGGAAACACCATATATTTT	CASSYAGQGYGNTIYF
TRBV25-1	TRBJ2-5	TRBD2	TGTGCCAGCAGTGAGGTTAGGCTAGCGGGAGTCTGGGAGACCCAGTACTTC	CASSEVRLAGVWETQYF
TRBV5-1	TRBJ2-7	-	TGCGCCAGCAGCATTAGCTACGAGCAGTACTTC	CASSISYEQYF
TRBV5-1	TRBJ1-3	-	TGCGCCAGCAGGCATACGGGCTCTGGAAACACCATATATTTT	CASRHTGSGNTIYF
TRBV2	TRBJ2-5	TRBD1	TGTGCCAGCAGGCAAACAGGGGGAGGAGAGACCCAGTACTTC	CASRQTGGGETQYF
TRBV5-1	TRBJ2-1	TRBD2	TGCGCCAGCAGCTTTAGCGGGAACAATGAGCAGTTCTTC	CASSFSGNNEQFF
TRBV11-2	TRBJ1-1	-	TGTGCCAGCAGCCCACACGCGGGCAACGCTTTCTTT	CASSPHAGNAFF
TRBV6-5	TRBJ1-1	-	TGTGCCAGCAGATACGGGGGGGAGGACACTGAAGCTTTCTTT	CASRYGGEDTEAFF
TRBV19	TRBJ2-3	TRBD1	TGTGCCAGTAGTATGTGGACAGGAAGCACAGATACGCAGTATTTT	CASSMWTGSTDTQYF
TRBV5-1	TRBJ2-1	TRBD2	TGCGCCAGCAGCTTGGCTAGCGGGAAGGTTCTTGAGCAGTTCTTC	CASSLASGKVLEQFF
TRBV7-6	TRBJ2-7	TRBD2	TGTGCCAGCAGCCTTACGACCCCTAGCGGGACCGCCTACGAGCAGTACTTC	CASSLTTPSGTAYEQYF
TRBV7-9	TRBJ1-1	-	TGTGCCATCTCTCTAAGAACTGAAGCTTTCTTT	CAISLRTEAFF
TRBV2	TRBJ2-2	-	TGTGCCAGCAATAGCGGCTATAACACCGGGGAGCTGTTTTTT	CASNSGYNTGELFF
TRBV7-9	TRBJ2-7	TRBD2	TGTGCCAGCAGCTCCGCCCGACTAGCGGGACCCTACGAGCAGTACTTC	CASSSARLAGPYEQYF
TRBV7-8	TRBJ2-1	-	TGTGCCAGCAGCTTAACCGCAGTCCTTTACAATGAGCAGTTCTTC	CASSLTAVLYNEQFF
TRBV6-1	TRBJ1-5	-	TGCGCCAGCAGGTCCAGGGATCAGCCCCAGCATTTT	CASRSRDQPQHF
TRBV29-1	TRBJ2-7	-	TGCAGCGCTTCTATGGGAGGCGCCGGGGAGCAGTACTTC	CSASMGGAGEQYF
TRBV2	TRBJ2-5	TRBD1	TGTGCCAGCAGCGACAGGGCCACGTACCAAGAGACCCAGTACTTC	CASSDRATYQETQYF
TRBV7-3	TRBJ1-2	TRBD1	TGTGCCAGCAGCCCCACAGGGGGCGGCTATGGCTACACCTTC	CASSPTGGGYGYTF
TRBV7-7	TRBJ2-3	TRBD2	TGTGCCAGCAGCCCTATAGCGGGAGAGAGGACAGATACGCAGTATTTT	CASSPIAGERTDTQYF
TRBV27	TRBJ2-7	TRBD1	TGTGCCAGCAGTTTCAACCGACAGGGGGCCTCCGAGCAGTACTTC	CASSFNRQGASEQYF
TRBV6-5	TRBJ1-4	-	TGTGCCAGCAGTTACGGGCCGACAACTAATGAAAAACTGTTTTTT	CASSYGPTTNEKLFF